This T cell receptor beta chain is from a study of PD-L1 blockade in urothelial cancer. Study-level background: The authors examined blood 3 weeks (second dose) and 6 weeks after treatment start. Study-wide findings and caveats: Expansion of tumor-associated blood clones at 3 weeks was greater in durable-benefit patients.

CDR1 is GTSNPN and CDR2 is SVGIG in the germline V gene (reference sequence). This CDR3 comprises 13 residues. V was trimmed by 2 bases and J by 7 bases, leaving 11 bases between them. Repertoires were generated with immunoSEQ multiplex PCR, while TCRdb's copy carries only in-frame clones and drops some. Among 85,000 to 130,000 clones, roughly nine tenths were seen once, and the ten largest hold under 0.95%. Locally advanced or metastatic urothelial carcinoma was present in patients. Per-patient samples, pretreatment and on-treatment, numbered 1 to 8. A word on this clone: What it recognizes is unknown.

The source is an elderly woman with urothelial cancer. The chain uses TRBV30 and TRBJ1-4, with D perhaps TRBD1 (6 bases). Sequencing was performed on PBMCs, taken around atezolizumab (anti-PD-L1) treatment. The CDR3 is CAWSTRTAEKLFF. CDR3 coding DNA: TGTGCCTGGAGTACTCGGACAGCTGAAAAACTGTTTTTT.